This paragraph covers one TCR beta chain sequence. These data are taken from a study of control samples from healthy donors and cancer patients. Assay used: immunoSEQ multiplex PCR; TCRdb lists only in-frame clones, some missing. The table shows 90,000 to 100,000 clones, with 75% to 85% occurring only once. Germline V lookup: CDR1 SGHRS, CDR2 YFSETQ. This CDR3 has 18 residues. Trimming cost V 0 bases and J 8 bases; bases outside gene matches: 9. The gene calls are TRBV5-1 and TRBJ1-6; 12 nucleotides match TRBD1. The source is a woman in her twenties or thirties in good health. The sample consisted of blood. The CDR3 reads CASSLEAPGTGGDSPLHF. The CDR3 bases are TGCGCCAGCAGCTTGGAGGCACCTGGGACAGGGGGCGATTCACCCCTCCACTTT.